This TCR beta chain appears in the sequencing data of a study of blood T cell repertoires in COVID-19. At the level of the study: Italy, Spain and the United States were the sources of the convalescent and acute COVID-19 samples. T cells, B-cell-depleted T cells, or PBMCs supplied cDNA or gDNA.

With 10 bases removed from V and 2 bases from J, the gap between germline ends came to 11 bases. CDR1 is MDHEN, CDR2 SYDVKM, per germline. This CDR3 comprises 12 residues. In the original processing: Researchers report that nucleated cell counts were estimated from reference gene primer amplification. Assay: immunoSEQ multiplex PCR; the TCRdb copy retains only in-frame clones and omits some. D and trimming were read from the DNA, whereas the V and J calls and clone size are those reported in that table. Of more than 55,000 clones listed, about 91% are singletons. This receptor was identified in a man aged 60 to 69 with acute or convalescent COVID-19. The V call is TRBV28, the J call TRBJ1-2; D is unresolved. Sample: peripheral blood. DNA for the CDR3: TGTGCCACCGTGGCAACCAACTATGGCTACACCTTC. Translated: CATVATNYGYTF.